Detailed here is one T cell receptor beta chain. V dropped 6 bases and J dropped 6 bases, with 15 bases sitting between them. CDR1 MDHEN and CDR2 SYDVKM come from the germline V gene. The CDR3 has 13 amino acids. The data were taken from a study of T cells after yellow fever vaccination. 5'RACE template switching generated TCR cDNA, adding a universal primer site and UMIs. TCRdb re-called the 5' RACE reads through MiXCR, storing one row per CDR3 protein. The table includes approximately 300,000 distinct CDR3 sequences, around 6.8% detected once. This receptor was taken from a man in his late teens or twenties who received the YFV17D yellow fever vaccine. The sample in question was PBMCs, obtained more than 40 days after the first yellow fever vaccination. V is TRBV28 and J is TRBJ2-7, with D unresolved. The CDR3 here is CASSGLSPVEQYV. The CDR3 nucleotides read TGTGCCAGCAGCGGGCTTAGCCCTGTCGAGCAGTACGTC.